Listed here is a single T cell receptor beta chain. The germline gene is not matched at one end of the junction; a read error may be the cause. The source of the sample is a study of blood T cells in healthy people across ages. This CDR3 region has 13 residues. Germline V gene lookup returns CDR1 LNHDA and CDR2 SQIVND (reference sequence). Combining a sample-barcoded 5' primer with a J-beta primer mix, a second PCR ran for about 7 to 11 cycles. MiXCR, applied by TCRdb to the 5' RACE reads, yields one record per CDR3 protein. The table has about 1.5 million distinct CDR3 sequences, 42% seen once. Specimen: blood. This rearrangement joins TRBV19 to TRBJ2-6, with TRBD1 as a possible D gene (5 bases). This clonotype was sampled from a woman under 30 in good health. Here the CDR3 DNA reads TGTGCCTGTAGGGGTACTGGGGCCAACGTCCTGACTTTC. Protein sequence: CACRGTGANVLTF.